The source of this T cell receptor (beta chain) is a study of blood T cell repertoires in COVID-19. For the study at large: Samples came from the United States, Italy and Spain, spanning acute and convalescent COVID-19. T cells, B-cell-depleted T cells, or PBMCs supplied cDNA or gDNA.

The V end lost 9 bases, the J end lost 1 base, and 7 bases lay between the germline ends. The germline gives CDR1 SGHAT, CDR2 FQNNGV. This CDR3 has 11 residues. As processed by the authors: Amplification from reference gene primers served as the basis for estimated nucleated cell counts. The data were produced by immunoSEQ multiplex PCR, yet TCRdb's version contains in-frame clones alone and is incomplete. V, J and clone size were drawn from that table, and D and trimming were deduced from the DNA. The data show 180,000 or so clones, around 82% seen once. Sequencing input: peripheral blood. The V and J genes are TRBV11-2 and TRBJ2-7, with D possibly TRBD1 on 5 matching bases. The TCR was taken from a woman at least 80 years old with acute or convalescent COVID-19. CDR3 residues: CASRQSYEQYF. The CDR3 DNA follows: TGTGCCAGTCGACAGTCCTACGAGCAGTACTTC. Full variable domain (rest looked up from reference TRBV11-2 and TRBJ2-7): EAGVAQSPRYKIIEKRQSVAFWCNPISGHATLYWYQQILGQGPKLLIQFQNNGVVDDSQLPKDRFSAERLKGVDSTLKIQPAKLEDSAVYLCASRQSYEQYFGPGTRLTVT.